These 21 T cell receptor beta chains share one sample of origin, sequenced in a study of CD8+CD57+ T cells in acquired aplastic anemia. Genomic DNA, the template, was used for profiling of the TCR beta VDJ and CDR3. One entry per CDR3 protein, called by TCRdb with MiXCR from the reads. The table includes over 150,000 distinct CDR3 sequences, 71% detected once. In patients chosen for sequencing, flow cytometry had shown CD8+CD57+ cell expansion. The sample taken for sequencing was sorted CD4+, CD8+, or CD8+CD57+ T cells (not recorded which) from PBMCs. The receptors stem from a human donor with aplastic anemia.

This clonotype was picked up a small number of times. This CDR3 is CATSSRTTGREQYF. As DNA, the CDR3 is TGTGCCACCAGCTCTCGGACTACCGGGAGGGAGCAGTACTTC. The rearrangement links TRBV15 to TRBJ2-7, with 7 positions matching TRBD2. V was clipped by 5 bases and J by 7 bases; unmatched bases: 11. The germline CDR1 and CDR2 sequences are LNHNV and YYDKDF (reference sequence). The CDR3 is 14 residues long.

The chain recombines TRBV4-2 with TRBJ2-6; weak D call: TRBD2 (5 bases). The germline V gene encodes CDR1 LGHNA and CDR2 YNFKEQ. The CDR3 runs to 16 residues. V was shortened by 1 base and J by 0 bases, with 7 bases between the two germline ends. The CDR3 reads CASSQGEGSGANVLTF. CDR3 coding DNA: TGTGCCAGCAGCCAAGGCGAGGGCTCTGGGGCCAACGTCCTGACTTTC.

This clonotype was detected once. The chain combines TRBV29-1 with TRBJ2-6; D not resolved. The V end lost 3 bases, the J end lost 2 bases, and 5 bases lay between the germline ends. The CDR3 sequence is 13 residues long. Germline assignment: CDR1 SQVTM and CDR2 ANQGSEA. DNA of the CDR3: TGCAGCGTTGATCTCACTGGGGCCAACGTCCTGACTTTC. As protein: CSVDLTGANVLTF.

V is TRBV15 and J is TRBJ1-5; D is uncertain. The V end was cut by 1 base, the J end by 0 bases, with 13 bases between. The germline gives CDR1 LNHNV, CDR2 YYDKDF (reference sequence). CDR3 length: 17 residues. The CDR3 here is CATSRAGQDYSNQPQHF. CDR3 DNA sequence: TGTGCCACCAGCAGAGCGGGCCAGGACTATAGCAATCAGCCCCAGCATTTT.

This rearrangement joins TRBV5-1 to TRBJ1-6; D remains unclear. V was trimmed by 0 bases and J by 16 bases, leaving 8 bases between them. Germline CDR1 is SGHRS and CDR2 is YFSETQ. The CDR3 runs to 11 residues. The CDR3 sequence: CASSLAGELHF. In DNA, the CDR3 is TGCGCCAGCAGCTTGGCCGGGGAGCTCCACTTT.

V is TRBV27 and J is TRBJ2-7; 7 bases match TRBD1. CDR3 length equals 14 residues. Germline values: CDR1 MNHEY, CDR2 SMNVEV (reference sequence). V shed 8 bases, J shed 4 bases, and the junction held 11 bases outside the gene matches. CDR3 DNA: TGTGCCAGCGAGTCCCTGGACAGGCCTTACGAGCAGTACTTC. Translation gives CASESLDRPYEQYF.

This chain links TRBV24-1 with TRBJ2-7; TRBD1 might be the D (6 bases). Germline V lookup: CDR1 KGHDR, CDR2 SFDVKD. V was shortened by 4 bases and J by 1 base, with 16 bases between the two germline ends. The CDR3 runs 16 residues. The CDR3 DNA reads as TGTGCCACCAGTGACGCCCTGACAGGACCTTCCTACGAGCAGTACTTC. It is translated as CATSDALTGPSYEQYF.

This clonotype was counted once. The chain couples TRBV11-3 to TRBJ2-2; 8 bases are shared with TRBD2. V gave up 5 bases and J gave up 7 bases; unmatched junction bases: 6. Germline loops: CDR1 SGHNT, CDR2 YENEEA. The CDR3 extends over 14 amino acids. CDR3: CASSLHRGGGELFF. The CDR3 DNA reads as TGTGCCAGCAGCCTCCACCGGGGGGGCGGGGAGCTGTTTTTT.

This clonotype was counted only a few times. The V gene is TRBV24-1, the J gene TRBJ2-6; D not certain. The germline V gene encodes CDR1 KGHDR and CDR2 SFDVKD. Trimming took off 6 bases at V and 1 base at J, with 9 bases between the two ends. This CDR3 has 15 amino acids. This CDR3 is CATSPDGSGANVLTF. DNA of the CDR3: TGTGCCACCAGTCCAGACGGGTCTGGGGCCAACGTCCTGACTTTC.

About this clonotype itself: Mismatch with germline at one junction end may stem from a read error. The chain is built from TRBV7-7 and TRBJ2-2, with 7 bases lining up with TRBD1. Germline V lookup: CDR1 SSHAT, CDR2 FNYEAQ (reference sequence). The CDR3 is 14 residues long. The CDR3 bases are TGTGCTAGCAGCAACGGACAGGTCCCCGGGGAGCTGTTTTTT. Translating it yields CASSNGQVPGELFF. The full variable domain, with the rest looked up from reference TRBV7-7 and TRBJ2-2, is GAGVSQSPRYKVTKRGQDVTLRCDPISSHATLYWYQQALGQGPEFLTYFNYEAQPDKSGLPSDRFSAERPEGSISTLTIQRTEQRDSAMYRCASSNGQVPGELFFGEGSRLTVL.

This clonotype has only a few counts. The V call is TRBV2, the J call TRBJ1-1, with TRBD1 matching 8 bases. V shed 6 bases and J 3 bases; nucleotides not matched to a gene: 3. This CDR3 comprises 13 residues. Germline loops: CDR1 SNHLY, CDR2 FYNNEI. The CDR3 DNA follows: TGTGCCAGCAGACAGGACAGGGACACTGAAGCTTTCTTT. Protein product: CASRQDRDTEAFF.

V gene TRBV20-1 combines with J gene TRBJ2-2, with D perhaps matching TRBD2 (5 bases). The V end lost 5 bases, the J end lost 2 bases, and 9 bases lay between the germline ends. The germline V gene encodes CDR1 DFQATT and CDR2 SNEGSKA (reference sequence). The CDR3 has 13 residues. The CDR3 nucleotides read TGCAGTGCTTATCCGGGAAACACCGGGGAGCTGTTTTTT. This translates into CSAYPGNTGELFF.

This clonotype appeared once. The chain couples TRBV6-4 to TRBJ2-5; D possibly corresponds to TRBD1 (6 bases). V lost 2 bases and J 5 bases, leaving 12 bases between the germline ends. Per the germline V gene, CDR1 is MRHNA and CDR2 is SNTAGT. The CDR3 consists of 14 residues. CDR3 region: CASSDRDNNETQYF. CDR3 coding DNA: TGTGCCAGCAGTGACCGGGACAACAATGAGACCCAGTACTTC.

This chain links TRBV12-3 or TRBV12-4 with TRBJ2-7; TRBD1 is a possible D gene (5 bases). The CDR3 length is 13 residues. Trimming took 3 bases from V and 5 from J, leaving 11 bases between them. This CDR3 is CASSFPGINEQYF. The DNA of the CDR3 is TGTGCCAGCAGTTTTCCAGGGATAAACGAGCAGTACTTC.

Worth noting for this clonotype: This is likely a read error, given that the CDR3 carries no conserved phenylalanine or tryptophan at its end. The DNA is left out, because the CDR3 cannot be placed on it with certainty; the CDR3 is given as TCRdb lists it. This CDR3 reads CASSLPLTGIG. This chain connects TRBV5-8 to TRBJ1-2; the tabulated D call, TRBD1, remains unverified against the DNA. The germline CDR1 and CDR2 sequences are SGHTS and YDEGEE. Termini included, the CDR3 measures 11 amino acids.

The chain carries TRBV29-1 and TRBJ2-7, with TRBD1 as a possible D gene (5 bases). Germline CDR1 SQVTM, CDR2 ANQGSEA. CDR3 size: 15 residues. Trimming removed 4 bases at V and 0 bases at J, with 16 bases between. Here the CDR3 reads CSVGGDSKPSYEQYF. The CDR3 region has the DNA TGCAGCGTTGGGGGTGACAGTAAGCCCTCCTACGAGCAGTACTTC.

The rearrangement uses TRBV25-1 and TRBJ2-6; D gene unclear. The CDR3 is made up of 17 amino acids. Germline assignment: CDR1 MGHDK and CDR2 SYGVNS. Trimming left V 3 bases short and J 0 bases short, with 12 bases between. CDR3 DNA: TGTGCCAGCAGTGATTGGTCAGTAAGCTCTGGGGCCAACGTCCTGACTTTC. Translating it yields CASSDWSVSSGANVLTF.

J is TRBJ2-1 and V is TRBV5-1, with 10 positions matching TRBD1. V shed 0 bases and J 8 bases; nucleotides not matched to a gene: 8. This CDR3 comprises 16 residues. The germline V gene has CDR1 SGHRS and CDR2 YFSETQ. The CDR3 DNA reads TGCGCCAGCAGCTTGGACGCTGGACAGGGGGGATATGAGCAGTTCTTC. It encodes CASSLDAGQGGYEQFF.

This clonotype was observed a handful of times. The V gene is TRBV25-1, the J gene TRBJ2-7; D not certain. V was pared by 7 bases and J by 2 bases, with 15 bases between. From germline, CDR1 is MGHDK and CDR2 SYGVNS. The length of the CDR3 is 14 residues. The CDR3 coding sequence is TGTGCCAGCACCCCCAGTCGCTTTCCCTACGAGCAGTACTTC. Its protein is CASTPSRFPYEQYF.

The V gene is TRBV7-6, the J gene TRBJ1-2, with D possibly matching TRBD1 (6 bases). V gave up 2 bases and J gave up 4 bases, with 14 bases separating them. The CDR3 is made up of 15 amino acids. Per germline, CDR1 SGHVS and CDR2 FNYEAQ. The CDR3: CASSLKGGASYGYTF. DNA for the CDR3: TGTGCCAGCAGCTTAAAAGGGGGAGCTTCCTATGGCTACACCTTC.

In DNA, the CDR3 is TGTGCCAGCAGCCAAGGTGGCAGGGGCAATGAAGCTTTCTTT. This gives the protein CASSQGGRGNEAFF. The rearrangement joins TRBV14 to TRBJ1-1, with a possible D match to TRBD1 (6 bases). This CDR3 is 14 amino acids long. V was shortened by 1 base and J by 7 bases, with 13 bases between the two germline ends. The germline gives CDR1 SGHDN, CDR2 FVKESK.